One and the same sample provided the 2 T cell receptor beta chains below, sequenced in a study of blood T cell repertoires in COVID-19. Some clones are missing from TCRdb's copy, which holds only in-frame ones; the method was immunoSEQ multiplex PCR. The data contain roughly 91,000 clones, roughly three quarters of them singletons. The sequenced sample consisted of peripheral blood. The receptors originated from a man aged 70-80 years with acute or convalescent COVID-19.

The genes are TRBV3-1 (or the pseudogene TRBV3-2) and TRBJ2-5; 9 nucleotides agree with TRBD1. Germline V gene lookup returns CDR1 LGHDT and CDR2 YNNKEL (reference sequence). This CDR3 has 13 amino acids. Trimming removed 7 bases from V and 4 bases from J; junction bases left unmatched: 4. The CDR3 DNA follows: TGTGCCAGCAAAACACAGGGGGCAGAGACCCAGTACTTC. Translated: CASKTQGAETQYF.

The rearrangement links TRBV19 to TRBJ2-7, with D possibly matching TRBD1 (5 bases). The CDR3 is 13 amino acids. V was shortened by 8 bases and J by 0 bases, with 11 bases between the two germline ends. Germline assignment: CDR1 LNHDA and CDR2 SQIVND (reference sequence). CDR3 in amino acids: CASGKGVSYEQYF. The DNA of the CDR3 is TGTGCCAGTGGCAAAGGGGTCTCCTACGAGCAGTACTTC.